This TCR beta chain was captured in a study of resident and recirculating memory T cells in vitiligo (dated by TCRdb to the late 2010s). Concerning the study at large: The study took epidermis from shave biopsies of two lesional and two nonlesional sites, plus PBMCs, from each of a few stable vitiligo patients for TCR beta sequencing. Samples were homogenized without cell sorting just before genomic DNA extraction with the Qiagen DNeasy Blood & Tissue Kit. Human TCR beta sequencing was used to test whether specific clones in lesional vitiligo skin differed from clones in nonlesional skin and blood. Study-wide conclusions, independent of this receptor: TCR sequences were not conserved across biopsy sites or patients, suggesting that different T cell clones infiltrate different lesions, described as private specificity. No unique dominant TCR clone was detected, and variation in clonality was observed among vitiligo lesions. Even within a single patient, overlap and correlation analysis found no significant repertoire overlap between any biopsies apart from each lesion compared with itself. Mechanistic studies in the future are needed to assess how much the detected T cell clones and the human Trm pools versus Tcm pools each contribute.

The immunoSEQ hsTCRB kit was used to amplify TCR beta chains from the genomic DNA. The immunoSEQ service ran the sequencing of the TCR beta libraries on an Illumina MiSeq instrument. The published analysis was carried out like this. Analysis of the repertoire data was performed with the immunoSEQ Analyzer. TCRdb stores this immuneACCESS table with in-frame sequences only. Part of the clones is absent; in the studies checked, under half of the shortfall reflects unresolved V genes, and no reason is known for the rest. The DNA gave D and trimming, while V, J and clone size come from that table. The sample profile shows tens of thousands of clones; roughly 94% of them were found once. 4% to 5.5% of the sample lies in the top ten. On this clone: Its antigen specificity is not known. No much larger clone exists at a distance of one base, and base qualities are not known.

V is clipped by 5 bases and J by 4 bases, and the sequence between their germline boundaries is 9 bases long. The CDR1 and CDR2 encoded by the germline V gene are SGHTA and FQGTGA. From the cysteine up to the phenylalanine, the CDR3 has a length of 13 residues. Only the CDR3 part of the read is kept: 39 bases, read in frame from the first base. Vitiligo was considered stable when no change in lesions had been observed over the previous 6 months. To qualify as stable, patients additionally needed to show no confetti depigmentation, which is a clinical sign of active vitiligo. Any patient who had received treatment in the previous three months was excluded. PBMCs were isolated from heparinized blood by Ficoll density gradient centrifugation and were subsequently flash-frozen.

The sample consisted of blood. This receptor chain uses TRBV7-3 and TRBJ2-1; the D gene is not confidently resolved. The TCR was taken from a male donor with vitiligo. For the CDR3, the sequence is CASSRGAYNEQFF. The nucleotides are TGTGCCAGCAGCCGAGGCGCGTACAATGAGCAGTTCTTC. The reference TRBV7-3 and TRBJ2-1 proteins fill in what lies around the CDR3, so the full variable domain reads GAGVSQTPSNKVTEKGKYVELRCDPISGHTALYWYRQSLGQGPEFLIYFQGTGAADDSGLPNDRFFAVRPEGSVSTLKIQRTERGDSAVYLCASSRGAYNEQFFGPGTRLTVL.